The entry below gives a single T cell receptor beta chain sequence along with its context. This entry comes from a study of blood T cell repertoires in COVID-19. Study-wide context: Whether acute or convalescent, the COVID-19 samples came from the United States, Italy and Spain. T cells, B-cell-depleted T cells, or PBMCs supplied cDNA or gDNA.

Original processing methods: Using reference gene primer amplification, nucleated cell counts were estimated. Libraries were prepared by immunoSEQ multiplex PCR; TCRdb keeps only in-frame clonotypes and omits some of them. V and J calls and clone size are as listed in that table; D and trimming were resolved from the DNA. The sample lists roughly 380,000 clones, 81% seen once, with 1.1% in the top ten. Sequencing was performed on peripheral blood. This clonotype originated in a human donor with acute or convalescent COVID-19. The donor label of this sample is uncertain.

The DNA for the CDR3 is TGTGCCAGCAGATTAAAGGAGTGGGTTGACTATGGCTACACCTTC. This gives the protein CASRLKEWVDYGYTF. The rearrangement joins TRBV28 to TRBJ1-2; D remains unclear. The V gene lost 6 bases and the J gene lost 3 bases, with 17 bases spanning the gap. CDR1 is MDHEN, CDR2 SYDVKM, per germline. The CDR3 sequence is 15 residues long.